Listed below are T cell receptor beta chains from one sample, sequenced in a study of shared clonotypes between healthy human individuals. Libraries were prepared by immunoSEQ multiplex PCR; TCRdb keeps only in-frame clonotypes and omits some of them. The data contain some 1,900,000 clones, about 95% of them singletons. The sequenced material came from naive CD8+ T cells sorted from blood. The origin of the receptors is a man younger than 30 in good health. Both conserved end residues are part of each CDR3. The D gene is left open where the match is weak.

d_call v_call cdr3_aa
TRBD2 TRBV4-3 CASSQDYGTSGSTDTQYF
TRBD2 TRBV2 CASIGPGGTSGRGTDTQYF
TRBD1 TRBV4-3 CASSQGTGIHEQYF
TRBD1 TRBV6-1 CASTHDRVRETQYF
TRBD1 TRBV11-2 CASSLFTGGVETQYF
- TRBV10-1 CASSEWGERSYEQYF
- TRBV4-1 CASSQDGHFQETQYF
- TRBV14 CASSQDREVGAYEQYF
- TRBV4-1 CASSQEITGIHEAFF
TRBD2 TRBV9 CASSVGGGGYEQYF
- TRBV9 CASSVGDYVSGNTIYF
- TRBV28 CASSPSFRQYF
TRBD2 TRBV27 CASSSLSLRTSRDTGELFF
TRBD1 TRBV5-1 CASSEVNRDRGLWETQYF
- TRBV28 CATSLQTNYGYTF
TRBD1 TRBV4-3 CASSQDSGGQANSPLHF
TRBD2 TRBV9 CASSAGLAGASETQYF
- TRBV29-1 CSVFKGGYTF
- TRBV6-5 CASSLDGNTGELFF
- TRBV27 CASSLSVEGGTEAFF
- TRBV7-9 CASSLARGPANTGELFF
TRBD1 TRBV6-5 CASSSTWTGGDDEAFF
TRBD1 TRBV27 CASSLTGLNEQFF
- TRBV5-1 CASSLGGGDYEQYF
- TRBV29-1 CSVVGTGNTEAFF
TRBD1 TRBV30 CAWSALGQGSNQPQHF
TRBD1 TRBV7-9 CASSPPGGNTEAFF
- TRBV23-1 CASPLVMRGTDTQYF
- TRBV5-4 CASSLGHYEQYF
- TRBV6-5 CASGWERNTEAFF
TRBD2 TRBV11-2 CASSSTGTSGRFQETQYF
- TRBV5-6 CASSLAGRTYEQYF
- TRBV10-2 CASRVEEQGKAFF
TRBD2 TRBV14 CASSQGSGGQRNEQFF
- TRBV30 CAWSVDSYEQFF
- TRBV19 CASTPPSNTEAFF
- TRBV7-9 CASSRLGDTQYF
TRBD1 TRBV19 CASSRDREGSYNEQFF
TRBD1 TRBV9 CASSPTTGVRYGYTF
TRBD1 TRBV7-9 CASARGQGTDYEQYF
TRBD1 TRBV4-1 CASSPQEGAVRHEQYF
TRBD2 TRBV27 CASTIGSSGSRFGGELFF
- TRBV5-6 CASSLSNSGGYGYTF
- TRBV7-9 CASSLEWDKETQYF
- TRBV14 CASSPSGYEQYF
TRBD1 TRBV6-5 CASSYSTGPRDYEQYF
- TRBV10-2 CASLDRTSYEQYF
- TRBV2 CASRPGVMNTEAFF
- TRBV30 CAWSVPPKGYEQYF